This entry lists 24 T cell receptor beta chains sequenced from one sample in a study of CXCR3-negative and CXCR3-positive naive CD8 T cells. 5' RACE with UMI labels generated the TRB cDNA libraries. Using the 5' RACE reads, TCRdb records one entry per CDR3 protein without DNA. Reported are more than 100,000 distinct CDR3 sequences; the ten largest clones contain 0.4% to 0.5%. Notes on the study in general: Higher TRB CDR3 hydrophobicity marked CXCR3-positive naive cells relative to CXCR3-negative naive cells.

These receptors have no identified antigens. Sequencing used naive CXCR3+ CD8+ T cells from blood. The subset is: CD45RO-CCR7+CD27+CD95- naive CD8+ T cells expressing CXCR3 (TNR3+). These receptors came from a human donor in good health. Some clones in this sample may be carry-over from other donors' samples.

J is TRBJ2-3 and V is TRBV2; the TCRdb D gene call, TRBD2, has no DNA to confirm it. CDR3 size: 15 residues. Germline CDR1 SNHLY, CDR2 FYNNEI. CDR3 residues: CASRGTSGRTDTQYF.

The CDR3 sequence: CASSAGNSYNEQFF. The V gene is TRBV6-4, the J gene TRBJ2-1. Germline V lookup: CDR1 MRHNA, CDR2 SNTAGT. The CDR3 consists of 14 residues.

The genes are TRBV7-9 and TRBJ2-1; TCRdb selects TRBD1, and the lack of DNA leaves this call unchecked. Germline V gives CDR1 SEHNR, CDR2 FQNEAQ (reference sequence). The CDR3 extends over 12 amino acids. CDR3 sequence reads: CASSRTGSEQFF.

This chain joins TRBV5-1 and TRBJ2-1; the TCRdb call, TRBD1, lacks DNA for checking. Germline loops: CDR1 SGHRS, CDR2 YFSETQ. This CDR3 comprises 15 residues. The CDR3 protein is CASSLSDREYNEQFF.

CDR3: CASSAFRGSSYEQYF. This rearrangement joins TRBV5-6 to TRBJ2-7. The CDR3 totals 15 residues. The germline V gene encodes CDR1 SGHDT and CDR2 YYEEEE.

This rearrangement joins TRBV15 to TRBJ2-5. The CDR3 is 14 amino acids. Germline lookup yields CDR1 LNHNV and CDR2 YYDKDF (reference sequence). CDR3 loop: CATSRGVGQETQYF.

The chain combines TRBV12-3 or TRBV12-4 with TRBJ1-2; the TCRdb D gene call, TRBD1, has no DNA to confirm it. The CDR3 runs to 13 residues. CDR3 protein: CASSRTGGGGYTF.

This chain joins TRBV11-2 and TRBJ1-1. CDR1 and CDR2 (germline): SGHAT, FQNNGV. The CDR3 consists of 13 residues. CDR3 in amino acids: CASSLGIGTEAFF.

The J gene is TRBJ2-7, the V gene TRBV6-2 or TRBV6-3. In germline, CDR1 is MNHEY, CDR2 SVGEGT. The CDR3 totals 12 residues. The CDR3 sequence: CASSWIDYEQYF.

CDR3 protein: CSARPDRSGLRYF. The chain recombines TRBV20-1 with TRBJ2-7; the D call from TCRdb, TRBD1, cannot be confirmed without DNA. Germline V gene data show CDR1 as DFQATT and CDR2 as SNEGSKA (reference sequence). The length of the CDR3 is 13 residues.

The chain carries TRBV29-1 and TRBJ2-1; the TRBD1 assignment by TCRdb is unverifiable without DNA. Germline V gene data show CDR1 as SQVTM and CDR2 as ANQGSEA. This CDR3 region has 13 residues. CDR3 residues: CSVLDPGGNEQFF.

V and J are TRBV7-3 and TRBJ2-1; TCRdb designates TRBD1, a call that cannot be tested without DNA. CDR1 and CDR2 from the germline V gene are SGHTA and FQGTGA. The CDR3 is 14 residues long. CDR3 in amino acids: CASSPGQGYNEQFF.

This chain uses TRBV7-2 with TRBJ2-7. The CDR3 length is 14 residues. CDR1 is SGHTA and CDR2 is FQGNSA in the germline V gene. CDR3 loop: CASSFLDTSYEQYF.

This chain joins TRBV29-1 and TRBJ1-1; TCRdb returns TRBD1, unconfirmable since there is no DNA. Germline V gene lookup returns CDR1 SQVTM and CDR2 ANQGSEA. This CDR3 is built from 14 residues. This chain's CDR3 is CSSGGGRGNTEAFF.

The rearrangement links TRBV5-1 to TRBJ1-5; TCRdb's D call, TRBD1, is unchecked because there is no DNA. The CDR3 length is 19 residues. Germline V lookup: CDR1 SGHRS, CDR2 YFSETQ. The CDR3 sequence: CASSRSGTGGPINNQPQHF.

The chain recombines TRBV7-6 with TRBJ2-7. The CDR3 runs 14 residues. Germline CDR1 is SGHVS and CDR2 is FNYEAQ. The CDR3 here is CASSQKSEAYEQYF. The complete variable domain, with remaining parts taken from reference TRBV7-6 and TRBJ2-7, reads GAGVSQSPRYKVTKRGQDVALRCDPISGHVSLYWYRQALGQGPEFLTYFNYEAQQDKSGLPNDRFSAERPEGSISTLTIQRTEQRDSAMYRCASSQKSEAYEQYFGPGTRLTVT.

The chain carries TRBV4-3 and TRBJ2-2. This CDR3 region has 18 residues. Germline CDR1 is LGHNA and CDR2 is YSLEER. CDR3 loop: CASSQDNRLYSGTGELFF.

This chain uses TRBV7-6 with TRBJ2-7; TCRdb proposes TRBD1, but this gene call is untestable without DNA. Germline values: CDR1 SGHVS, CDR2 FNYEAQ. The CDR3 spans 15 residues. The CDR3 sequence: CASSLAGGGIYEQYF.

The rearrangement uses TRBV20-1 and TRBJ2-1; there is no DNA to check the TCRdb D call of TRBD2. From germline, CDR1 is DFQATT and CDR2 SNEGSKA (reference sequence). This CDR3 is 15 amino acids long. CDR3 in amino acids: CSARPGTLTYNEQFF.

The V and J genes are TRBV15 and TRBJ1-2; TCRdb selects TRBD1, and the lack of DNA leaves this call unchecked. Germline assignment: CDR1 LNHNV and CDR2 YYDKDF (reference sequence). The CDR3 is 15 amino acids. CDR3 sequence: CATSRDPGQSLGYTF.

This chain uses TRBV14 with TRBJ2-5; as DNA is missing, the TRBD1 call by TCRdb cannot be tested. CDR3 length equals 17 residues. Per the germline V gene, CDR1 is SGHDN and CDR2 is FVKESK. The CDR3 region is CASSQDGFDAWGETQYF.

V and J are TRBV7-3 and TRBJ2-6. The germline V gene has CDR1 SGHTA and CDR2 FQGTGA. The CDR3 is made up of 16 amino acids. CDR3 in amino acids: CASSLFQGSGANVLTF.

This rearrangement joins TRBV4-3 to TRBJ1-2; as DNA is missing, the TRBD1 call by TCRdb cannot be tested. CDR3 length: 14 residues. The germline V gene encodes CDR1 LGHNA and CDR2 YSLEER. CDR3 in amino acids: CASSQDWGAYGYTF.

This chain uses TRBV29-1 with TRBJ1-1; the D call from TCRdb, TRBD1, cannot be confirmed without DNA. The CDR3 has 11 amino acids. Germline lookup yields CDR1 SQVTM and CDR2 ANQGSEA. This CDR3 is CSSGGVTEAFF.